Shown below are 8 T cell receptor beta chains from a single sample sequenced in a study of cytomegalovirus exposure and HLA in healthy donors. A multiplex PCR was run with 60 Vbeta primers and 13 Jbeta primers. Data came from immunoSEQ multiplex PCR; TCRdb stores just in-frame clones and leaves some out. This sample has 120,000 to 150,000 clones, with roughly 81% found just once. Sequenced: PBMCs. The receptors here all came from a female donor in good health and CMV-seronegative.

This clone was seen only once. This chain joins TRBV27 and TRBJ1-2, with 9 bases lining up with TRBD1. This CDR3 is built from 14 residues. Per the germline V gene, CDR1 is MNHEY and CDR2 is SMNVEV (reference sequence). J gave up 5 bases and V 4 bases, and 5 bases lay outside the gene matches. The CDR3 here is CASSSTGGFYGYTF. The CDR3 region has the DNA TGTGCCAGCAGTTCTACAGGGGGCTTTTATGGCTACACCTTC.

This chain uses TRBV6-1 with TRBJ1-1; possible D gene TRBD1, 6 bases. Germline-derived CDR1 and CDR2 are MNHNS and SASEGT. This CDR3 is built from 16 residues. Trimming removed 2 bases from V and 5 bases from J, with 18 bases in between. CDR3 in DNA: TGTGCCAGCAGTGAATATGTAGGGGGGGGAGTGACTGAAGCTTTCTTT. This translates into CASSEYVGGGVTEAFF.

The rearrangement uses TRBV5-5 and TRBJ1-5, with D possibly being TRBD1 (5 bases). Deletions cut 1 base from V and 1 base from J, with 12 bases between. This CDR3 is built from 16 residues. Germline values: CDR1 SGHKS, CDR2 YYEKEE (reference sequence). In nucleotides, the CDR3 is TGTGCCAGCAGCTTGTGGTTGGGGGGGAGCAATCAGCCCCAGCATTTT. Translated: CASSLWLGGSNQPQHF.

The gene calls are TRBV7-9 and TRBJ1-1; D is possibly TRBD1 (6 bases). CDR1 and CDR2 from the germline V gene are SEHNR and FQNEAQ (reference sequence). The CDR3 is 15 residues long. Trimming pared 5 bases from V and 3 bases from J, leaving 16 bases between. CDR3 loop: CASSRTGLRDTEAFF. The CDR3 DNA reads TGTGCCAGCAGCCGAACAGGGTTAAGGGACACTGAAGCTTTCTTT. The whole variable domain, remainder taken from reference TRBV7-9 and TRBJ1-1, is DTGVSQNPRHKITKRGQNVTFRCDPISEHNRLYWYRQTLGQGPEFLTYFQNEAQLEKSRLLSDRFSAERPKGSFSTLEIQRTEQGDSAMYLCASSRTGLRDTEAFFGQGTRLTVV.

This chain links TRBV28 with TRBJ1-1, with TRBD1 identical over 7 bases. V shed 6 bases and J 0 bases; nucleotides not matched to a gene: 7. The CDR3 is made up of 15 amino acids. The germline V gene encodes CDR1 MDHEN and CDR2 SYDVKM. CDR3 coding DNA: TGTGCCAGCAGACCAGGGGGACAGTTGAACACTGAAGCTTTCTTT. Translation gives CASRPGGQLNTEAFF.

The V gene is TRBV10-2, the J gene TRBJ2-5; D is possibly TRBD2 (6 bases). The DNA matches TRBJ2-7 better at its end, which makes the J call doubtful. Germline V gives CDR1 WSHSY, CDR2 SAAADI. The CDR3 consists of 13 residues. CDR3 protein: CASRHGGLHEQYF. In DNA form, the CDR3 reads TGCGCCAGCCGCCACGGAGGGCTCCACGAGCAGTACTTC.

The chain has TRBV27 and TRBJ2-3; D may be TRBD1 (6 bases). Germline CDR1 MNHEY, CDR2 SMNVEV (reference sequence). This CDR3 is built from 15 residues. The V and J ends lost 7 bases and 1 base respectively, with 15 bases between them. The CDR3 nucleotides read TGTGCCAGCAATCCACAGGGATTCGGCACAGATACGCAGTATTTT. Translation: CASNPQGFGTDTQYF.

Only a few counts were recorded for this clone. Other DNA sequences in the sample encode the same CDR3. This chain uses TRBV28 with TRBJ2-4, with TRBD1 matching 7 bases. This CDR3 is 14 amino acids long. Germline CDR1 MDHEN, CDR2 SYDVKM. After removal of 6 bases from V and 6 bases from J, the junction contained 8 bases not matched to a gene. The CDR3 reads CASSPRQGGNIQYF. The CDR3 DNA sequence: TGTGCCAGCAGCCCTCGACAGGGTGGAAACATTCAGTACTTC.